This TCR beta chain emerged from a study of cytomegalovirus exposure and HLA in healthy donors (dated 2017 in TCRdb). In terms of the full investigation: An earlier analysis of roughly 630 of the donors reported about 290 Gb of sequence data and roughly 110 million unique TCR beta sequences from 150 million to 200 million T cells. HLA typing included class I and class II loci at four-digit resolution. Because of strong linkage in the cohort, roughly five DR-DQ haplotypes were treated as single units for association and clustering. All discovery cohort repertoires had been generated on a single sequencing platform. An earlier analysis of more than 450 of the donors used high-throughput TCR beta sequencing to judge whether each TCR beta V gene segment behaved as functional or pseudogenic. In the later analysis, no new phenotypic data were used to find candidate immune exposures; instead, reliance was placed on TCR beta sequences and their occurrence across donors. Donor age, sex, ethnicity and CMV serostatus were collected together with the repertoire data. On average, roughly 240,000 unique TCR beta nucleotide sequences were sequenced per donor among fewer than 500 genotyped donors of the cohort, with roughly a sixth of those sequences being non-productive. In a later genetic analysis, genome-wide SNP genotypes for 398 of the 666 donors were used, and that subset was treated as a discovery cohort. Using immunosequencing, the study profiled T cell repertoires from roughly 650 subjects and related those repertoires to cytomegalovirus serostatus. To study patterns of TCR occurrence, a later analysis re-analyzed previously published TCR beta repertoires from more than 550 donors and added high-resolution HLA genotyping. Typing coverage differed by locus: A, B, C, DRB1 and DQB1 were typed in roughly 620-630 donors, DQA1 in around 500, DPA1 in some 570, and DPB1 in roughly 470. The aim of the study was to test whether cataloging public T cell receptors could identify signatures of past pathogen exposure. Approximately 300 gigabases of sequencing data and around 85 million unique TCR sequences made up an early release that covered several hundred HLA-typed donors. Along with the roughly 710-subject first cohort, a separate validation cohort of over 90 different subjects was used. Among the roughly 400 genotyped donors, around 81% belonged to the genetic ancestry cluster associated with self-reported Caucasian donors. To predict cytomegalovirus infection status, the study combined high-throughput TCR immunosequencing, statistical association of individual TCRs with disease status, and machine learning. Results the study describes overall, beyond this receptor: In an earlier analysis of more than 500 of the donors, most TCR beta V segments appeared in productive rearrangements about 87% or about 30% of the time, broadly matching IMGT annotations. In a later analysis, TCR association rates were found to vary across HLA loci, with the most associated TCRs seen for DRB1 alleles and the fewest for HLA-C alleles. Because counts were too low, fewer than 20 rarely observed V segments, including chromosome 9 orphons, were excluded from the earlier analysis of a few hundred of the donors. Because HLA typing was unavailable for some donors at each locus, only the typed subset was used in association tests. Only TCR beta chains were sequenced in this cohort, and the absence of alpha or paired-chain data limited detectable features. In a later analysis, most CMV-associated TCR beta chains were found to appear HLA-restricted, with HLA associations seemingly driven largely by CMV exposure. A further reported finding was that TCR beta sequences accurately predicted the HLA-A and HLA-B alleles for most subjects in the first cohort. The classifier was reported to diagnose cytomegalovirus status with high specificity and sensitivity in both the original and validation cohorts. Presence/absence analyses assumed roughly uniform sequencing depth across donors, an assumption that may not hold. Several of the top co-occurrence clusters appeared to be linked to parvovirus B19, influenza, CMV and Epstein-Barr virus, according to a later analysis. Across donors, most TCR sequences were observed very rarely, whereas some public TCRs were present in many individuals. According to a later genetic analysis, donors in an Asian-associated ancestry cluster had fewer N-insertions in productive TCRs than the approximately 710-donor mean. Assigning TCR associations to individual alleles was difficult when HLA alleles, especially DR and DQ, strongly co-occurred. For the cohort, immune exposure information was limited to CMV serostatus. The authors suggested that the approach could potentially be extended to other disease states and immunological phenotypes. The sequencing pipeline was judged likely to have produced a cluster of highly shared sequence variants as a technical artifact. A later analysis associated 15,000 or so TCR beta sequences with specific HLA alleles at a false discovery rate of 0.05. A few of the identified cytomegalovirus-associated TCR beta chains were confirmed in vitro to be specific for cytomegalovirus antigens. V-gene and J-gene trimming of TCR beta chains was associated with a missense DCLRE1C variant in a later genetic analysis, and the association was replicated in an independent cohort. Linkage disequilibrium might explain the correlated functional status among segregating V segments, but an unknown experimental factor could not be ruled out. In the study, about 150 TCR beta chains were listed as associated with cytomegalovirus. Compared with equally common non-associated chains, HLA-associated TCR beta chains in a later analysis were more clonally expanded and had lower generation probabilities.

Library preparation employed the immunoSEQ multiplex PCR assay. For the multiplex PCR, a mixture combining 60 forward primers for TCR Vbeta segments and 13 reverse primers for TCR Jbeta segments was used. A multiplex PCR assay on genomic DNA amplified the CDR3 region of rearranged TCR beta genes. The amplified TCR beta libraries were sequenced on the Illumina HiSeq System as 87-base-pair reads. The study's own analysis went as follows. Across the 700 or so repertoires, a later analysis counted 75 million to 90 million unique TCR beta chains, roughly 11 million of which were shared by at least two donors. Raw reads were error-corrected and collapsed into unique sequences by a nearest-neighbor algorithm in which closely related sequences were merged to remove PCR and sequencing errors. V, D and J gene segments were assigned by aligning CDR3 sequences to IMGT reference sequences. For a sequence to be retained, a match of at least six nucleotides to both a V gene segment and a J gene segment was required. Rearrangements were classified as productive when the CDR3 lacked stop codons and remained in frame with V and J, and all other rearrangements were classified as non-productive. Following IMGT convention, CDR3 was defined as the stretch from the second conserved V-encoded cysteine up to the conserved J-encoded phenylalanine. Sequences without an unambiguous match to a single V gene segment were excluded from the earlier analysis of several hundred of the donors. In an earlier analysis of approximately 500 of the donors, a V segment was called functional when productive rearrangements were above 56.7%, and segregating when the standard deviation between donors exceeded 5%. A statistical classification framework was built for diagnosing cytomegalovirus status from the catalog of TCR beta chain sequences. V and J gene assignment, in a later analysis, came from comparing TCR nucleotide sequences with IMGT/GENE-DB human TR gene sequences. In a later analysis, CDR3 sequences and most-parsimonious VDJ recombination scenarios were assigned using the TCRdist pipeline. In a later analysis, each TCR beta chain was defined by its CDR3 amino acid sequence together with its V-gene family, and reads lacking a unique V-gene family were excluded. In a later analysis, 450 to 600 highly shared, low-generation-probability nucleotide sequences were removed to address suspected cross-contamination and a sequencing artifact. For each public chain, a later analysis derived a clonal expansion index from normalized ranks of inferred template counts within each repertoire. In a later analysis, generation probabilities were computed using a VDJ recombination model fitted to out-of-frame rearrangements, and the results were checked against IGoR. In a later analysis, TCR-TCR, TCR-HLA and TCR-CMV co-occurrence was scored with hypergeometric tests, and a repertoire-size bias correction was applied to TCR pairs. False discovery rates were estimated in a later analysis by permuting HLA or CMV assignments 20 times. A later analysis grouped co-occurring TCRs with DBSCAN, adding TCRdist sequence similarity when clustering within HLA-allele-positive subsets. Co-occurrence clustering excluded repertoires with fewer than 30,000 or more than 120,000 public chains, plus five with anomalous nucleotide sharing. TCRdb limited this immuneACCESS table to in-frame rearrangements with V and J called. A share of clones is missing; checked studies link under half to unresolved V genes, and the rest is unexplained. The DNA was the basis for D and trimming; V, J and clone size are from that table. Present in this sample are 100,000 or so clones, 76% of which were seen just once. The ten top clones hold around 8.8% of the sample.

As concerns this clone: Its antigen is still unknown. Per-base quality was not reported, and no clone a single base away is much larger than it.

In total, more than 500 healthy bone marrow donors made up the cohort. At the time of sampling, every cohort member was nominally healthy, though immune exposures that went unrecorded were likely present. The donor tested CMV seropositive, placing the donor among the approximately 310 seropositive members of the cohort. A peripheral blood sample was provided by each donor, and peripheral blood mononuclear cells were used for TCR beta sequencing. Genomic DNA extraction from the blood cell samples was performed with the Qiagen DNeasy Blood Extraction Kit. The receptor was isolated from a man aged 40-49 years in good health and CMV-seropositive. Sequenced sample: PBMCs.

The bases read TGTGCCAGCAGTTTTACAGGGGAAAATGAGCAGTTCTTC. It translates to CASSFTGENEQFF. The chain is assembled from TRBV11-1 and TRBJ2-1; a stretch of 7 junction bases matches TRBD1. Trimming leaves V shorter by 6 bases and J shorter by 7 bases, with the junction holding 6 bases beyond the gene matches. CDR1 and CDR2 are read off the germline V gene (reference sequence) as SGHAT and FQDESV. The CDR3 covers 13 residues, taking in both the cysteine and the phenylalanine. Kept here is only the CDR3 DNA, which spans 39 bases and is read in frame from base 1.